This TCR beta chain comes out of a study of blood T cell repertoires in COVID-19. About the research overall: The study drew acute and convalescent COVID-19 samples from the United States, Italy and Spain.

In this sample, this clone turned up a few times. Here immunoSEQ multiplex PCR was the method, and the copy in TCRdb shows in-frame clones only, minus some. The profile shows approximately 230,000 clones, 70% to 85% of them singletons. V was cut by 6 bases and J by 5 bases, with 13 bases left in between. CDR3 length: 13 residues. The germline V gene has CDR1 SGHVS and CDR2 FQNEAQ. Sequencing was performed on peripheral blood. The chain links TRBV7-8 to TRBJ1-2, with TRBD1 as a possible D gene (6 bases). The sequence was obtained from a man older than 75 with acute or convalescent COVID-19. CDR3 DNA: TGTGCCAGCAGTCCGGACAGAAATTATGGCTACACCTTC. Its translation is CASSPDRNYGYTF.